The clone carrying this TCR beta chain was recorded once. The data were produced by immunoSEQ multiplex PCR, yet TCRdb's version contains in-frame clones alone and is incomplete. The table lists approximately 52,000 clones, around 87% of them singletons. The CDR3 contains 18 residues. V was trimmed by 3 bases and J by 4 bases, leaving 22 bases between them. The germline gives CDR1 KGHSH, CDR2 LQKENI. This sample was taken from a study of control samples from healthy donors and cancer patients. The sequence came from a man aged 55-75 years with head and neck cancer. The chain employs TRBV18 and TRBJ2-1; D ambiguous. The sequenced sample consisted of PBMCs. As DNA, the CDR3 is TGTGCCAGCTCACCCACCTCGCACAGCACCGACCCATACAATGAGCAGTTCTTC. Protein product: CASSPTSHSTDPYNEQFF.